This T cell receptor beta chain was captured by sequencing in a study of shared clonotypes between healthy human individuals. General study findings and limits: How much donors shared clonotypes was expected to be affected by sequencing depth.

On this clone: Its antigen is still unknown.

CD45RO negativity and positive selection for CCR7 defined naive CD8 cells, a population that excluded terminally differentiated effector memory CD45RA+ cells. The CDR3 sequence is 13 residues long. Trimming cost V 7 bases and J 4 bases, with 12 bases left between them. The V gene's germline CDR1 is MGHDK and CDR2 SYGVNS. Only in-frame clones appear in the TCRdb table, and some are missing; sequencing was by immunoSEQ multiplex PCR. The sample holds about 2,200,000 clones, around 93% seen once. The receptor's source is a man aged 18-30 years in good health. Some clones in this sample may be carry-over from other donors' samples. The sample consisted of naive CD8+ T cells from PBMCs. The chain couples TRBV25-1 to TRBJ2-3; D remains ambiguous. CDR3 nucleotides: TGTGCCAGCACTCCCGGCGAGGCAGATACGCAGTATTTT. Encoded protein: CASTPGEADTQYF. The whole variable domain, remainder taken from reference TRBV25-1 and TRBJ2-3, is EADIYQTPRYLVIGTGKKITLECSQTMGHDKMYWYQQDPGMELHLIHYSYGVNSTEKGDLSSESTVSRIRTEHFPLTLESARPSHTSQYLCASTPGEADTQYFGPGTRLTVL.